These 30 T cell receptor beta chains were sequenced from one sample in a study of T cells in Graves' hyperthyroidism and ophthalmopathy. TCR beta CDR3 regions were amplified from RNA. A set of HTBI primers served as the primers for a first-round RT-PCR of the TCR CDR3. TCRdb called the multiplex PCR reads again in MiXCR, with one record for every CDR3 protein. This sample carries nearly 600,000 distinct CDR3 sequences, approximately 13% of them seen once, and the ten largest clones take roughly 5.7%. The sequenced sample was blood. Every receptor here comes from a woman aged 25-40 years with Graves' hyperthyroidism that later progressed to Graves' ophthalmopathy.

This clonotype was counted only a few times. The CDR3 coding sequence is TGTGCCAGCAGTGCATCCGGACTGCTCTACGAGCAGTACTTC. It yields the protein CASSASGLLYEQYF. The chain uses TRBV6-1 and TRBJ2-7; D is possibly TRBD2 (5 bases). Trimming pared 4 bases from V and 3 bases from J, leaving 13 bases between. There are 14 residues in the CDR3. Germline lookup yields CDR1 MNHNS and CDR2 SASEGT.

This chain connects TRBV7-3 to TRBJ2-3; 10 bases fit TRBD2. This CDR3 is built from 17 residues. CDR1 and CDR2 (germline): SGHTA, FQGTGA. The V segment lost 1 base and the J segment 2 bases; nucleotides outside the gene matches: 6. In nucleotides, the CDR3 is TGTGCCAGCAGCTTAATAGGGACTAGCGAAAACACAGATACGCAGTATTTT. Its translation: CASSLIGTSENTDTQYF.

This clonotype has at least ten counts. CDR3 sequence: CASSPRSTFGDTQYF. The CDR3 bases are TGTGCCAGCTCACCACGGTCCACCTTTGGAGATACGCAGTATTTT. This chain connects TRBV18 to TRBJ2-3, with D uncertain. CDR3 length: 15 residues. From germline, CDR1 is KGHSH and CDR2 LQKENI. The germline V and J ends were trimmed by 1 base and 5 bases, with 13 bases remaining between them.

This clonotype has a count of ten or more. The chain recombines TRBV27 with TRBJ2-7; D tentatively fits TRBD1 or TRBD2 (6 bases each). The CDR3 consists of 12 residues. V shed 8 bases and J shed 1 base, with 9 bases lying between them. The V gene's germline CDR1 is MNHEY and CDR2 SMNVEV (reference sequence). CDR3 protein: CASRGPSYEQYF. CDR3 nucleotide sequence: TGTGCCAGCCGGGGGCCATCCTACGAGCAGTACTTC.

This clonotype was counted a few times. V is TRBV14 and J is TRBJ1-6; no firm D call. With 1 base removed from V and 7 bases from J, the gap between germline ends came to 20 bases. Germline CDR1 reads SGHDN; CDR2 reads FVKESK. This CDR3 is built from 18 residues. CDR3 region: CASSQGSIGGPWNSPLHF. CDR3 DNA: TGTGCCAGCAGCCAAGGGTCAATCGGAGGGCCGTGGAATTCACCCCTCCACTTT.

The CDR3 DNA is TGTGCCAGCAGCCAAGCCCGCAGGGGGGGCTACACCTTC. Translation gives CASSQARRGGYTF. The rearrangement links TRBV14 to TRBJ1-2, with TRBD1 identical over 7 bases. V shed 1 base and J 8 bases; nucleotides not matched to a gene: 4. This CDR3 spans 13 amino acids. Germline-derived CDR1 and CDR2 are SGHDN and FVKESK.

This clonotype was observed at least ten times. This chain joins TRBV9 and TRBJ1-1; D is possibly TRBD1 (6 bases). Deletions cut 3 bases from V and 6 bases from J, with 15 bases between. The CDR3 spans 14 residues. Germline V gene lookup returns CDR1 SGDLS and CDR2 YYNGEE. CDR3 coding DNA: TGTGCCAGCAGCGCTAACAGGGAGGGGGCTGAAGCTTTCTTT. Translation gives CASSANREGAEAFF.

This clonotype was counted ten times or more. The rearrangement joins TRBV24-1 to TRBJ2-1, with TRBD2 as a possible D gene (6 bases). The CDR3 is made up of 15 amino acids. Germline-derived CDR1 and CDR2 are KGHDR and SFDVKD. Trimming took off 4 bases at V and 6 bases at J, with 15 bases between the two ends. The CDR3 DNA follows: TGTGCCACCAGTGAATCCGGGAGAGACGGCAATGAGCAGTTCTTC. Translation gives CATSESGRDGNEQFF.

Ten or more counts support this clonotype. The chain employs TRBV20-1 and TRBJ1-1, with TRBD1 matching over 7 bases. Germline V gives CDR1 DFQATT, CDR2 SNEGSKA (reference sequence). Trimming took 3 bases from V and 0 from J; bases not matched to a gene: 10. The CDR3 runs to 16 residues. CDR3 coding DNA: TGCAGTGCTAGGAGACCCCGGGGACAGATGAACACTGAAGCTTTCTTT. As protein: CSARRPRGQMNTEAFF.

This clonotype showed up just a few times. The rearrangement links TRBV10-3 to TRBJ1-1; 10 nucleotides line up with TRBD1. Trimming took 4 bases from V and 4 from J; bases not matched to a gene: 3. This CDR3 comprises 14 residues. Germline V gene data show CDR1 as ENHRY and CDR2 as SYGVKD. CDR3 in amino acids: CAISGRDRGTEAFF. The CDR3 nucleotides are TGTGCCATCAGTGGTAGGGACAGGGGCACTGAAGCTTTCTTT.

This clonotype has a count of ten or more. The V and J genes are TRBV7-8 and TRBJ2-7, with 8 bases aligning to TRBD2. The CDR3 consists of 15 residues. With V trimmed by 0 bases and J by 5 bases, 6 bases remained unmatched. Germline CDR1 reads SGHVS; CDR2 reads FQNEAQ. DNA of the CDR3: TGTGCCAGCAGCTTAGCGAGGACTAGCTTCCACGAGCAGTACTTC. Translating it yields CASSLARTSFHEQYF.

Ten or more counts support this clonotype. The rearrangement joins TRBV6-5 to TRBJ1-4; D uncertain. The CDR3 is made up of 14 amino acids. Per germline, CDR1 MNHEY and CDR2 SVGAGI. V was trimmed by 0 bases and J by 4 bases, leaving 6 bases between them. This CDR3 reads CASSYSDVNEKLFF. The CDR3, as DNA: TGTGCCAGCAGTTACTCCGACGTTAATGAAAAACTGTTTTTT.

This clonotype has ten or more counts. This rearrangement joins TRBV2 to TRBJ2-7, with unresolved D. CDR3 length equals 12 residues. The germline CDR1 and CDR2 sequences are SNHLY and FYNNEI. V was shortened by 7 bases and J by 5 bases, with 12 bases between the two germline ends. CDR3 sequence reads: CASTVHSDEQYF. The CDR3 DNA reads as TGTGCCAGCACAGTACATTCGGACGAGCAGTACTTC.

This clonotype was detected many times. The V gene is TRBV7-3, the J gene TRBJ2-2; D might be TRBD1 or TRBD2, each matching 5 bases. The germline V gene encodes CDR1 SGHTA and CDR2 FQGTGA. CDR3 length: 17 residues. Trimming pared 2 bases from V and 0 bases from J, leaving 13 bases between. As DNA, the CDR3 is TGTGCCAGCAGCTTAGGTTCCGGGACGGCGAACACCGGGGAGCTGTTTTTT. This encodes CASSLGSGTANTGELFF. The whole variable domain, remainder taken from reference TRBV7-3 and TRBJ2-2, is GAGVSQTPSNKVTEKGKYVELRCDPISGHTALYWYRQSLGQGPEFLIYFQGTGAADDSGLPNDRFFAVRPEGSVSTLKIQRTERGDSAVYLCASSLGSGTANTGELFFGEGSRLTVL.

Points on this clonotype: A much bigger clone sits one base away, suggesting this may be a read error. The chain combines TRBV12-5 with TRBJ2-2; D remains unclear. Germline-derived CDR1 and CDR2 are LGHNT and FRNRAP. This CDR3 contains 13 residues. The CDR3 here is CAGGLPLGGELFF. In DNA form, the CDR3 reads TGTGCTGGTGGTTTGCCGCTAGGTGGGGAGCTGTTTTTT.

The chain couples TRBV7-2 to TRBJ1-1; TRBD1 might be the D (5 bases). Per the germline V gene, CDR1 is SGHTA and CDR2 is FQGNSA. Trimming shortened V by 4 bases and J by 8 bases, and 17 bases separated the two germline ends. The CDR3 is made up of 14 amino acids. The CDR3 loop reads CASSSGGRGSEAFF. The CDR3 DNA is TGTGCCAGCAGCTCTGGCGGCCGGGGGTCGGAAGCTTTCTTT. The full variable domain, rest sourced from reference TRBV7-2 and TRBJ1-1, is GAGVSQSPSNKVTEKGKDVELRCDPISGHTALYWYRQSLGQGLEFLIYFQGNSAPDKSGLPSDRFSAERTGGSVSTLTIQRTQQEDSAVYLCASSSGGRGSEAFFGQGTRLTVV.

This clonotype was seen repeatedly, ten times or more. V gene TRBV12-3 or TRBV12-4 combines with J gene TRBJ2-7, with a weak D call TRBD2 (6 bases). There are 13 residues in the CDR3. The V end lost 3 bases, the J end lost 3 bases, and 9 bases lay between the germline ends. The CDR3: CASSFGGLYEQYF. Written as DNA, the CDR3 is TGTGCCAGCAGTTTTGGGGGACTCTACGAGCAGTACTTC.

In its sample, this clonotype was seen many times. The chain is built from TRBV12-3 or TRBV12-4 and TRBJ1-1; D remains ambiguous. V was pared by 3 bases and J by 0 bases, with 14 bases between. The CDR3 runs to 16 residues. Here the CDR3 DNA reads TGTGCCAGCAGTTTTGAGGTAGTCAGGTTGAACACTGAAGCTTTCTTT. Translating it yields CASSFEVVRLNTEAFF.

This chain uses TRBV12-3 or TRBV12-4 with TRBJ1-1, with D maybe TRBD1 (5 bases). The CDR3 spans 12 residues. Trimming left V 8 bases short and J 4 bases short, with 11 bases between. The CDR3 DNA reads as TGTGCCAGCGCCGGGAGGGGCACTGAAGCTTTCTTT. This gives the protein CASAGRGTEAFF.

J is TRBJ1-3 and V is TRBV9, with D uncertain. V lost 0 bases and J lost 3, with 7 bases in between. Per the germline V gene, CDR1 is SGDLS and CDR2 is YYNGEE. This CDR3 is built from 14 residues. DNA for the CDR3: TGTGCCAGCAGCGTAGAGGCCGGTGGAAACACCATATATTTT. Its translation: CASSVEAGGNTIYF. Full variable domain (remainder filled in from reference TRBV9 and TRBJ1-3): DSGVTQTPKHLITATGQRVTLRCSPRSGDLSVYWYQQSLDQGLQFLIQYYNGEERAKGNILERFSAQQFPDLHSELNLSSLELGDSALYFCASSVEAGGNTIYFGEGSWLTVV.

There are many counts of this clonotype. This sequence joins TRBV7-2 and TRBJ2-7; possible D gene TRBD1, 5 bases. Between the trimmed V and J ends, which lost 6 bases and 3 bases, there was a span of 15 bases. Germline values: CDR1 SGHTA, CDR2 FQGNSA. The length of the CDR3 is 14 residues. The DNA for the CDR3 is TGTGCCAGCAGACAGGCGCCGACCGGCTACGAGCAGTACTTC. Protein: CASRQAPTGYEQYF.

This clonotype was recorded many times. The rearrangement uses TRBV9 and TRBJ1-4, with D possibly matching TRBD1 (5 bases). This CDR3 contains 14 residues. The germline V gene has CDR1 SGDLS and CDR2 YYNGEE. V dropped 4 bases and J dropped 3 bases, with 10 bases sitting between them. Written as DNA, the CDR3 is TGTGCCAGCAGCCCAGGGATACCTAATGAAAAACTGTTTTTT. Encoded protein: CASSPGIPNEKLFF.

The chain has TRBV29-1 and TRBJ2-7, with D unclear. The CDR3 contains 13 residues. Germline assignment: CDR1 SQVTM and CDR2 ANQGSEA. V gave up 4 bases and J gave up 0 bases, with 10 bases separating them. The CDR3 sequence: CSVGALSSYEQYF. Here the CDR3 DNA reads TGCAGCGTTGGGGCCCTTAGCTCCTACGAGCAGTACTTC.

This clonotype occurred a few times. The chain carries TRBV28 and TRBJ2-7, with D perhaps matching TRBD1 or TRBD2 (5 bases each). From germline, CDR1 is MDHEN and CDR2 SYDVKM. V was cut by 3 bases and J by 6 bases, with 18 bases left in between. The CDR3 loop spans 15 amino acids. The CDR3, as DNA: TGTGCCAGCAGTTTTTACGGGGCGGGTGGTGTCGAGCAGTACTTC. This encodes CASSFYGAGGVEQYF.

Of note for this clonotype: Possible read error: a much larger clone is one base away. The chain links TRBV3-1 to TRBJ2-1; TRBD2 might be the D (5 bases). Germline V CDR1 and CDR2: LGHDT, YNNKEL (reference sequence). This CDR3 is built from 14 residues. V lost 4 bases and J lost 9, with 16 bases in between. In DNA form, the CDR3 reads TGTGCCAGCAGCCGATATGTCGGGGAAGGTGAGCAGTTCTTC. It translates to CASSRYVGEGEQFF.

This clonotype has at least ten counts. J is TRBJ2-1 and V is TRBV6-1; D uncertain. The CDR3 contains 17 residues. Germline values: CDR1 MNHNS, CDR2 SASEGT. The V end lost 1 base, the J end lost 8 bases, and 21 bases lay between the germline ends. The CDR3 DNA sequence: TGTGCCAGCAGTGAAGATCTTCCCTGGGTAGGCCTGGATGAGCAGTTCTTC. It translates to CASSEDLPWVGLDEQFF.

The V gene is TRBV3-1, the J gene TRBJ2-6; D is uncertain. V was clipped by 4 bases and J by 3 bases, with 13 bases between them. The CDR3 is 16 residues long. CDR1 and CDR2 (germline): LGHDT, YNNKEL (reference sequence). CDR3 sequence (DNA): TGTGCCAGCAGCCGCATCAGGCGTAATGGGGCCAACGTCCTGACTTTC. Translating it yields CASSRIRRNGANVLTF.

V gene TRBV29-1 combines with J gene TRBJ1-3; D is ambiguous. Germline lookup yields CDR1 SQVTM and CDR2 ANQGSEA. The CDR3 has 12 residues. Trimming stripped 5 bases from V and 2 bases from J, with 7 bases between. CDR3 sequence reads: CSVREPGNTIYF. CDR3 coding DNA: TGCAGCGTTCGGGAGCCTGGAAACACCATATATTTT.

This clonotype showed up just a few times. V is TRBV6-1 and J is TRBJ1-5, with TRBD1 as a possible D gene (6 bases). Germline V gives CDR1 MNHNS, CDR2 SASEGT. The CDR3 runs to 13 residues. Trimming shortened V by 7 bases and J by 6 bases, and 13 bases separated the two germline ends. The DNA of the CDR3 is TGTGCCAGCAATTCACAGGGAGGTCAGCCCCAGCATTTT. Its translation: CASNSQGGQPQHF.

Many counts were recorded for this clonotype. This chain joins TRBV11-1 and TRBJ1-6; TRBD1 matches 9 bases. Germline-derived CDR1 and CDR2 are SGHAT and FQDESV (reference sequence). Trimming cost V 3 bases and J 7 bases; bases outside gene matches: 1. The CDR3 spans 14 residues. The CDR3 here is CASSFGQGNSPLHF. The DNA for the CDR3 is TGTGCCAGCAGCTTCGGACAGGGGAATTCACCCCTCCACTTT.